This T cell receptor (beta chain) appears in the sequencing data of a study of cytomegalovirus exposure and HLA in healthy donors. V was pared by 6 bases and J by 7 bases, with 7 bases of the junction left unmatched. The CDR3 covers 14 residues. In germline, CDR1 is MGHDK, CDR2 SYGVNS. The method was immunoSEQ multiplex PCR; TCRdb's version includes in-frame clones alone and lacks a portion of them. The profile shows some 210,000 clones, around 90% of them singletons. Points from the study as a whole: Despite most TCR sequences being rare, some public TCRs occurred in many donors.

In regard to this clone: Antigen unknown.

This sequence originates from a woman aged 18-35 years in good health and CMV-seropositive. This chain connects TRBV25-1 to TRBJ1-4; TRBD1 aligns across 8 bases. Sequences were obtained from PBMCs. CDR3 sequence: CASSQGAVSEKLFF. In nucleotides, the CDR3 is TGTGCCAGCAGCCAGGGGGCGGTGAGTGAAAAACTGTTTTTT.